The T cell receptor beta chain under discussion was sequenced for a study of somatic mutations in cytotoxic T cells in rheumatoid arthritis. TCRdb's copy holds only in-frame clones and misses some; the assay was immunoSEQ multiplex PCR. The sample lists roughly 23,000 clones; about 83% were seen once. Flow cytometry was used to check the purity of CD4+ and CD8+ cells, which had been isolated by positive magnetic bead selection. By its share, this clone is medium-sized. Germline CDR1 is SGHRS and CDR2 is YFSETQ. The junction had 9 bases not matched to a gene; V was cut back by 4 bases and J by 7 bases. This CDR3 spans 14 amino acids.

This TCR derives from an adult with rheumatoid arthritis. The gene calls are TRBV5-1 and TRBJ1-2, with 8 bases aligning to TRBD1. The sequenced sample consisted of CD8+ T cells sorted from blood. The CDR3 is CASSELTGASGYTF. The CDR3 DNA reads TGCGCCAGCAGCGAATTGACAGGGGCGAGTGGCTACACCTTC.